These T cell receptor gamma chains were read from a single sample in a study of intestinal T cells in coeliac disease. TCRdb re-called the multiplex PCR reads via CATT. The sample yields some 890 gamma-chain clones, over 35% seen once. What was sequenced was a duodenal biopsy. The receptors were gathered from a human donor with celiac disease. Both conserved end residues are part of each CDR3. Each record gives: J gene, V gene, clone size, CDR3 DNA, CDR3 protein. Only some rows state a clone size, as once, few, many or a class for expanded clones.

TRGJP1	TRGV10	NA	TGTGCTGCGTGGGATCCCCATACTGTTGGTGTCAAGATATTT	CAAWDPHTVGVKIF
TRGJ1/TRGJ2	TRGV3	NA	TGTGCCACCTGGGGACAGGCGATTTCGGATAAGAAACTCTTT	CATWGQAISDKKLF
TRGJ1/TRGJ2	TRGV10	NA	TGTGCTGCGTGGGATAACCTTTTAGCTATAAGAAAACTCTTT	CAAWDNLLAIRKLF
TRGJ1/TRGJ2	TRGV2	NA	TGTGCCACCTGGGACGGAGGAGGAGTTTATTATAAGAAACTCTTT	CATWDGGGVYYKKLF
TRGJ1/TRGJ2	TRGV10	NA	TGTGCTGCGTGGAAGAGGAAGAAACTCTTT	CAAWKRKKLF
TRGJ1/TRGJ2	TRGV8	few	TGTGCACCTGGGATCGGGAATTATTATAAGAAACTCTTT	CAPGIGNYYKKLF
TRGJP1	TRGV10	NA	TGTGCTGCGTGGGACAGTAGTACCACTGGTTGGTTCAAGATATTT	CAAWDSSTTGWFKIF
TRGJP2	TRGV2	NA	TGTGCCACCTGGGACGGCAGGGGTGGAAGTAGTGATTGGATCAAGACGTTT	CATWDGRGGSSDWIKTF
TRGJ1/TRGJ2	TRGV2	NA	TGTGCCACCTGGGAGGGAAGAGGAAACGTCTTT	CATWEGRGNVF
TRGJ1/TRGJ2	TRGV10	NA	TGTGCTGCGCAGGATGGTCCTTATAAGAAACTCTTT	CAAQDGPYKKLF
TRGJ1/TRGJ2	TRGV11	NA	NA	CTTVPAGGGKLF
TRGJ1/TRGJ2	TRGV8	NA	TGTGCCACCTGGGATAGGAAGGCGGATTATTATAAGAAACTCTTT	CATWDRKADYYKKLF
TRGJ1/TRGJ2	TRGV10	large	TGTGCTGCGTGGTACCTCGATTATAAGAAACTCTTT	CAAWYLDYKKLF
TRGJ1/TRGJ2	TRGV3	NA	TGTGCCACCTGGGACAGGCTAGTTAATTATAAGAAACTCTTT	CATWDRLVNYKKLF
TRGJP2	TRGV2	few	TGTGCCACCTGGGACGGGGCTACTAGTGATTGGATCAAGACGTTT	CATWDGATSDWIKTF
TRGJ1/TRGJ2	TRGV3	NA	TGTGCCACCTGGGACGGTTCCTTTCTTACTTATAAGAAACTCTTT	CATWDGSFLTYKKLF
TRGJ1/TRGJ2	TRGV10	NA	TGTGCTGCGGTGGGGGTGGGGGGTGTGTACTATTATAAGAAACTCTTT	CAAVGVGGVYYYKKLF
TRGJP2	TRGV2	hyperexpanded	TGTGCCACCTGGGGCAAAGTAAATGATTGGATCAAGACGTTT	CATWGKVNDWIKTF
TRGJ1/TRGJ2	TRGV3	large	TGTGCCACCTGGGACAGGAGGGGCCTCGGGAATTATAAGAAACTCTTT	CATWDRRGLGNYKKLF
TRGJ1/TRGJ2	TRGV9	NA	TGTGCCGTTGTGGAACTCAAGAAACTCTTT	CAVVELKKLF
TRGJ1/TRGJ2	TRGV9	NA	TGTGCCTTCGTGGGAGGTGCACGATATAAGAAACTCTTT	CAFVGGARYKKLF
TRGJ1/TRGJ2	TRGV3	NA	TGTGCCACCTGGTATTTAGAGAAACTCTTT	CATWYLEKLF
TRGJ1/TRGJ2	TRGV8	NA	TGTGCCCACCTGGGATATTCCGGGAAACTCTTT	CAHLGYSGKLF
TRGJ1/TRGJ2	TRGV9	NA	TGTGCCTTGGTGGGAGGTGCCTATTATAAGAAACTCTTT	CALVGGAYYKKLF
TRGJ1/TRGJ2	TRGV11	NA	TGTGCCTGCTGGATTCGTAGCCCCAAGAAACTCTTT	CACWIRSPKKLF
TRGJ1/TRGJ2	TRGV5	few	TGTGCCACCTGGGACAGGCCTTATTATAAGAAACTCTTT	CATWDRPYYKKLF
TRGJP2	TRGV2	NA	TGTGCCACCTGGGACGCTGTTCCTGCGGGGGGGAGTGATTGGATCAAGACGTTT	CATWDAVPAGGSDWIKTF
TRGJ1/TRGJ2	TRGV2	large	TGTGCCACCTGGGACGGGGAAGGGGGTTATAAGAAACTCTTT	CATWDGEGGYKKLF
TRGJ1/TRGJ2	TRGV9	NA	TGTGCCTTGTGCTATAAGAAACTCTTT	CALCYKKLF
TRGJ1/TRGJ2	TRGV2	NA	TGTGCCACCTGGGACGGGCTAATTAATTATTATAAGAAACTCTTT	CATWDGLINYYKKLF
TRGJ1/TRGJ2	TRGV10	NA	TGTGCTGCGTGGGGTCAAATTTATTTT	CAAWGQIYF
TRGJP1	TRGV2	hyperexpanded	TGTGCCACGAACACTGGTTGGTTCAAGATATTT	CATNTGWFKIF
TRGJ1/TRGJ2	TRGV10	NA	TGTGCTGCGTGGGATCCCGACAGAGTACCGAATTATTATAAGAAACTCTTT	CAAWDPDRVPNYYKKLF
TRGJ1/TRGJ2	TRGV2	few	TGTGCCACCTGGGACGGCCTAAGGAAACTCTTT	CATWDGLRKLF
TRGJP2	TRGV2	hyperexpanded	TGTGCCACCTGGGACGGGCTGAGTAGTGATTGGATCAAGACGTTT	CATWDGLSSDWIKTF
TRGJ1/TRGJ2	TRGV3	NA	TGTGCCACCTGGGACAGGCCGGCTTATTATTATAAGAAACTCTTT	CATWDRPAYYYKKLF
TRGJP2	TRGV2	NA	TGTGCCGACCTGGGACGGGCTACTAGTGATTGGATCAAGACGTTT	CADLGRATSDWIKTF